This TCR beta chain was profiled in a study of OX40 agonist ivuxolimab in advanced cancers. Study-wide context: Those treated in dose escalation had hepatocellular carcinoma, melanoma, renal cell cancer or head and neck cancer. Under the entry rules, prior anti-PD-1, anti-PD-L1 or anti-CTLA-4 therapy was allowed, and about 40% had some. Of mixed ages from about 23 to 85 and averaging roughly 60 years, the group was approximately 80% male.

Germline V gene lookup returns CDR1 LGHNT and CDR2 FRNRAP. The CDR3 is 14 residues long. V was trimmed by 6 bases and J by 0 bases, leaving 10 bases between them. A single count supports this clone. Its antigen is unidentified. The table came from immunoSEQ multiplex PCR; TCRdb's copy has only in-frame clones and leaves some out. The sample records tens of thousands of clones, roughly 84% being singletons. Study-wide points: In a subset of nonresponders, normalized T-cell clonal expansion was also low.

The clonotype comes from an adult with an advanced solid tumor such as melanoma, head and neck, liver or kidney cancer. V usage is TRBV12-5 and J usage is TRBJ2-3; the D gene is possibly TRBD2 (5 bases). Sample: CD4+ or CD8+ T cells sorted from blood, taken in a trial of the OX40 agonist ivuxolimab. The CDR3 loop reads CASGPGGSTDTQYF. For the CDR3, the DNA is TGTGCTAGTGGACCCGGCGGGAGCACAGATACGCAGTATTTT. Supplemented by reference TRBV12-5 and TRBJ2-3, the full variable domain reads DARVTQTPRHKVTEMGQEVTMRCQPILGHNTVFWYRQTMMQGLELLAYFRNRAPLDDSGMPKDRFSAEMPDATLATLKIQPSEPRDSAVYFCASGPGGSTDTQYFGPGTRLTVL.